The 20 T cell receptor beta chains in this list originate from one sample, sequenced in a study of T cells after yellow fever vaccination. TCRdb re-called the 5' RACE reads through MiXCR, storing one row per CDR3 protein. The repertoire consists of about 550,000 distinct CDR3 sequences, with 19% occurring once and the leading ten covering 13% to 15%. Sequencing was performed on PBMCs, taken 15 days after the yellow fever booster vaccination. The source is a man aged 25-40 years who received the YFV17D yellow fever vaccine.

This clonotype was recorded a few times. The V call is TRBV2, the J call TRBJ2-1; D remains ambiguous. V was trimmed by 7 bases and J by 0 bases, leaving 10 bases between them. This CDR3 contains 14 residues. From germline, CDR1 is SNHLY and CDR2 FYNNEI. The CDR3 region is CASILGYSYNEQFF. Here the CDR3 DNA reads TGTGCCAGCATTCTGGGTTACTCCTACAATGAGCAGTTCTTC.

The J gene is TRBJ2-2, the V gene TRBV12-3 or TRBV12-4; D gene ambiguous. V was cut by 6 bases and J by 6 bases, with 17 bases left in between. CDR3 size: 15 residues. As DNA, the CDR3 is TGTGCCAGCAGCCGGTCCTCCCCCCGGGCCGGGGAGCTGTTTTTT. This encodes CASSRSSPRAGELFF.

This clonotype has ten or more counts. The V call is TRBV12-3 or TRBV12-4, the J call TRBJ2-4; D possibly corresponds to TRBD1 (5 bases). The V end lost 5 bases, the J end lost 1 base, and 6 bases lay between the germline ends. The CDR3 is 13 residues long. CDR3 DNA sequence: TGTGCCAGCAGTCCAGGGGCCAAAAACATTCAGTACTTC. It specifies CASSPGAKNIQYF.

The chain links TRBV15 to TRBJ2-7, with D unclear. Germline CDR1 reads LNHNV; CDR2 reads YYDKDF (reference sequence). Trimming left V 3 bases short and J 4 bases short, with 7 bases between. This CDR3 comprises 12 residues. Here the CDR3 DNA reads TGTGCCACCAGCAGGGAAAAATACGAGCAGTACTTC. Translating it yields CATSREKYEQYF.

This clonotype occurred a few times. The chain carries TRBV28 and TRBJ2-1; possibly TRBD2 for D (6 bases). Trimming stripped 5 bases from V and 6 bases from J, with 14 bases between. This CDR3 is built from 14 residues. The germline V gene encodes CDR1 MDHEN and CDR2 SYDVKM. CDR3 sequence (DNA): TGTGCCAGCAGTCCACCGGGACTCTTCAATGAGCAGTTCTTC. Encoded protein: CASSPPGLFNEQFF.

This clonotype appeared a few times. This chain links TRBV25-1 with TRBJ2-7, with 9 bases identical to TRBD1. V shed 2 bases, J shed 5 bases, and the junction held 4 bases outside the gene matches. CDR1 MGHDK and CDR2 SYGVNS come from the germline V gene. This CDR3 contains 14 residues. This chain's CDR3 is CASSEGTGSDEQYF. The CDR3 DNA reads TGTGCCAGCAGTGAAGGGACAGGGAGCGACGAGCAGTACTTC.

Only a few counts were recorded for this clonotype. The CDR3 protein is CASSPGHPGEQYF. CDR3 DNA: TGCGCCAGCAGCCCGGGACATCCTGGCGAGCAGTACTTC. The chain uses TRBV5-1 and TRBJ2-7, with D possibly matching TRBD1 (6 bases). Germline V gene lookup returns CDR1 SGHRS and CDR2 YFSETQ. This CDR3 is built from 13 residues. V was shortened by 4 bases and J by 6 bases, with 14 bases between the two germline ends. The full variable domain, with the rest looked up from reference TRBV5-1 and TRBJ2-7, is KAGVTQTPRYLIKTRGQQVTLSCSPISGHRSVSWYQQTPGQGLQFLFEYFSETQRNKGNFPGRFSGRQFSNSRSEMNVSTLELGDSALYLCASSPGHPGEQYFGPGTRLTVT.

This clonotype was seen only a few times. The chain joins TRBV4-1 to TRBJ2-3; 7 bases agree with TRBD2. Trimming removed 3 bases from V and 0 bases from J; junction bases left unmatched: 6. This CDR3 is built from 16 residues. Germline-derived CDR1 and CDR2 are MGHRA and YSYEKL. DNA of the CDR3: TGCGCCAGCAGCCATCTAGCGGAGGCTAGCACAGATACGCAGTATTTT. This gives the protein CASSHLAEASTDTQYF.

In this sample, this clonotype turned up a few times. The chain uses TRBV6-5 and TRBJ2-1; TRBD2 aligns across 7 bases. V lost 4 bases to trimming and J lost 2 bases; unmatched junction nucleotides: 5. Per the germline V gene, CDR1 is MNHEY and CDR2 is SVGAGI. The CDR3 covers 15 residues. This chain's CDR3 is CASSSSGTTYNEQFF. CDR3 coding DNA: TGTGCCAGCAGTTCCTCAGGGACTACCTACAATGAGCAGTTCTTC.

This clonotype was recorded a few times. The chain combines TRBV5-6 with TRBJ2-1, with 11 bases matching TRBD2. In germline, CDR1 is SGHDT, CDR2 YYEEEE. This CDR3 spans 13 amino acids. V was clipped by 4 bases and J by 9 bases; unmatched bases: 3. The CDR3 here is CASSTLAGAEQFF. The CDR3 bases are TGTGCCAGCAGCACACTAGCGGGGGCTGAGCAGTTCTTC.

This clonotype was counted many times. The gene calls are TRBV20-1 and TRBJ2-5; possible D gene TRBD1, 5 bases. The germline V gene encodes CDR1 DFQATT and CDR2 SNEGSKA (reference sequence). The CDR3 length is 15 residues. V gave up 6 bases and J gave up 2 bases, with 19 bases separating them. CDR3 in DNA: TGCAGTGCCCCGACTCCAGGGTGGAGACAAGAGACCCAGTACTTC. Translating it yields CSAPTPGWRQETQYF.

The chain is built from TRBV5-6 and TRBJ2-5; 7 bases are a match to TRBD2. CDR3 length: 14 residues. J was trimmed by 5 bases and V by 3 bases; bases with no gene match: 7. Germline assignment: CDR1 SGHDT and CDR2 YYEEEE. Here the CDR3 reads CASSSTSLGETQYF. CDR3 DNA sequence: TGTGCCAGCAGCTCGACTAGCCTTGGCGAGACCCAGTACTTC.

This clonotype was seen a few times. The rearrangement links TRBV6-1 to TRBJ1-4, with a possible D match to TRBD1 (6 bases). Germline assignment: CDR1 MNHNS and CDR2 SASEGT. The CDR3 spans 14 residues. Trimming stripped 6 bases from V and 7 bases from J, with 15 bases between. The CDR3 loop is CASSSTGYSEKLFF. CDR3 DNA sequence: TGTGCCAGCAGCTCAACAGGGTACAGTGAAAAACTGTTTTTT.

This clonotype was recorded once. V and J are TRBV29-1 and TRBJ1-4; 9 bases are shared with TRBD1. This CDR3 region has 13 residues. Germline lookup yields CDR1 SQVTM and CDR2 ANQGSEA. With 7 bases clipped from V and 7 bases from J, the junction kept 7 bases outside the gene matches. In DNA, the CDR3 is TGCAGCGCACGTACAGGGGGCGTTGAAAAACTGTTTTTT. This sequence encodes CSARTGGVEKLFF.

The rearrangement links TRBV7-9 to TRBJ2-2, with D uncertain. Trimming shortened V by 6 bases and J by 7 bases, and 12 bases separated the two germline ends. CDR3 length: 13 residues. In germline, CDR1 is SEHNR, CDR2 FQNEAQ (reference sequence). In DNA form, the CDR3 reads TGTGCCAGCAGGTCAGGAAGCGACGGGGAGCTGTTTTTT. Encoded protein: CASRSGSDGELFF.

The sample holds a few counts of this clonotype. The chain employs TRBV6-2 or TRBV6-3 and TRBJ2-7; 7 positions match TRBD2. Trimming took 6 bases from V and 1 from J; bases not matched to a gene: 6. Germline values: CDR1 MNHEY, CDR2 SVGEGT. CDR3 size: 14 residues. CDR3 coding DNA: TGTGCCAGCAGAGGACTAGAGGGGTCCTACGAGCAGTACTTC. It specifies CASRGLEGSYEQYF.

The chain employs TRBV10-3 and TRBJ2-1; perhaps TRBD1 as D (7 bases). Germline lookup yields CDR1 ENHRY and CDR2 SYGVKD. This CDR3 is built from 17 residues. The V gene lost 0 bases and the J gene lost 7 bases, with 19 bases spanning the gap. The chain's CDR3 is CAISESAGRGRTNEQFF. The CDR3 DNA reads TGTGCCATCAGTGAGTCAGCGGGCAGGGGGAGGACGAATGAGCAGTTCTTC.

A few counts support this clonotype. The chain has TRBV4-3 and TRBJ2-3; the D is unclear. The CDR3 extends over 15 amino acids. Deletions cut 0 bases from V and 0 bases from J, with 7 bases between. Germline assignment: CDR1 LGHNA and CDR2 YSLEER. Here the CDR3 reads CASSQDPRSTDTQYF. The CDR3 DNA reads TGCGCCAGCAGCCAAGATCCCCGGAGCACAGATACGCAGTATTTT.

This rearrangement joins TRBV30 to TRBJ1-4, with D possibly TRBD1 on 6 matching bases. The germline gives CDR1 GTSNPN, CDR2 SVGIG (reference sequence). CDR3 length: 13 residues. V gave up 4 bases and J gave up 3 bases, with 9 bases separating them. The CDR3 loop is CAWTGAANEKLFF. CDR3 nucleotide sequence: TGTGCCTGGACAGGGGCAGCTAATGAAAAACTGTTTTTT.

This clonotype was detected only a few times. The chain couples TRBV7-2 to TRBJ2-7, with 8 positions matching TRBD1. The CDR3 extends over 15 amino acids. V dropped 5 bases and J dropped 6; count of bases not matched to a gene: 12. Germline loops: CDR1 SGHTA, CDR2 FQGNSA. The CDR3 here is CASSITGTGLGEQYF. The DNA of the CDR3 is TGTGCCAGCAGCATTACCGGGACAGGTCTGGGCGAGCAGTACTTC.